What follows are 20 T cell receptor beta chains derived from one specimen sequenced in a study of shared clonotypes between healthy human individuals. Libraries were prepared by immunoSEQ multiplex PCR; TCRdb keeps only in-frame clonotypes and omits some of them. The data contain around 2.5 million clones, 93% of them seen just once; the ten biggest clones take up 0.36%. The sequencing sample was made of naive CD4+ T cells from PBMCs. The subset: CD45RA+ positively selected. Receptor source: a man younger than 30 in good health. Some clones in this sample may be carry-over from other donors' samples.

This chain links TRBV28 with TRBJ1-1, with D perhaps TRBD1 (5 bases). The CDR3 is 16 residues long. V lost 2 bases and J 0 bases, leaving 13 bases between the germline ends. Germline V gene sequence: CDR1 MDHEN, CDR2 SYDVKM. In nucleotides, the CDR3 is TGTGCCAGCAGTTTAAGTGGGGCGGGGGTGAACACTGAAGCTTTCTTT. It is translated as CASSLSGAGVNTEAFF.

This chain joins TRBV29-1 and TRBJ2-1; D not resolved. Looked up from germline, CDR1 is SQVTM and CDR2 is ANQGSEA. The length of the CDR3 is 14 residues. V lost 4 bases and J 4 bases, leaving 14 bases between the germline ends. The CDR3 protein is CSVVSGLAYNEQFF. CDR3 DNA: TGCAGCGTTGTATCCGGTTTGGCTTACAATGAGCAGTTCTTC.

This rearrangement joins TRBV7-2 to TRBJ2-1, with 11 bases aligning to TRBD2. The ends lost 3 bases at V and 7 bases at J; junction bases unmatched: 5. The V gene's germline CDR1 is SGHTA and CDR2 FQGNSA. The CDR3 consists of 15 residues. This CDR3 is CASSFTSGSRNEQFF. For the CDR3, the DNA is TGTGCCAGCAGCTTTACTAGCGGGAGTCGAAATGAGCAGTTCTTC.

The V and J genes are TRBV9 and TRBJ2-1; TRBD1 might be the D (5 bases). Germline V CDR1 and CDR2: SGDLS, YYNGEE. The CDR3 loop spans 15 amino acids. V was trimmed by 0 bases and J by 6 bases, leaving 13 bases between them. Written as DNA, the CDR3 is TGTGCCAGCAGCGTAGAGGGGTTCCCTCTCAATGAGCAGTTCTTC. Encoded protein: CASSVEGFPLNEQFF.

The chain links TRBV7-2 to TRBJ2-3, with 8 bases lining up with TRBD1. Germline V lookup: CDR1 SGHTA, CDR2 FQGNSA. The ends lost 5 bases at V and 0 bases at J; junction bases unmatched: 16. The CDR3 contains 19 residues. In DNA form, the CDR3 reads TGTGCCAGCAGCCTCTTAGCGATTCCCGCAGGGGGCAGCACAGATACGCAGTATTTT. It yields the protein CASSLLAIPAGGSTDTQYF. Full variable domain (missing parts from reference TRBV7-2 and TRBJ2-3): GAGVSQSPSNKVTEKGKDVELRCDPISGHTALYWYRQSLGQGLEFLIYFQGNSAPDKSGLPSDRFSAERTGGSVSTLTIQRTQQEDSAVYLCASSLLAIPAGGSTDTQYFGPGTRLTVL.

The V and J genes are TRBV5-1 and TRBJ2-7; TRBD1 matches at 12 bases. The CDR3 loop spans 14 amino acids. Germline assignment: CDR1 SGHRS and CDR2 YFSETQ. The V gene end was trimmed by 5 bases and the J gene end by 8 bases; junction bases not matched to a gene: 8. In nucleotides, the CDR3 is TGCGCCAGCAGGCTCTGGGGACAGGGGGCGAAGCAGTACTTC. Amino acids: CASRLWGQGAKQYF. Full variable domain (outside the CDR3, taken from reference TRBV5-1 and TRBJ2-7): KAGVTQTPRYLIKTRGQQVTLSCSPISGHRSVSWYQQTPGQGLQFLFEYFSETQRNKGNFPGRFSGRQFSNSRSEMNVSTLELGDSALYLCASRLWGQGAKQYFGPGTRLTVT.

The rearrangement joins TRBV7-2 to TRBJ2-1; 8 positions match TRBD2. J lost 4 bases, V lost 5 bases, and 4 bases had no gene match. The CDR3 has 14 amino acids. Germline loops: CDR1 SGHTA, CDR2 FQGNSA. The CDR3 bases are TGTGCCAGCAGCGTAACTAGCGGATACAATGAGCAGTTCTTC. Its protein is CASSVTSGYNEQFF.

V and J are TRBV9 and TRBJ2-1; no clear D. The CDR3 spans 16 residues. The germline V and J ends were trimmed by 0 bases and 0 bases, with 10 bases remaining between them. CDR1 is SGDLS and CDR2 is YYNGEE in the germline V gene. CDR3 amino acids: CASSVVPDSSYNEQFF. CDR3 DNA: TGTGCCAGCAGCGTAGTACCGGATAGCTCCTACAATGAGCAGTTCTTC.

A word on this clone: Distinct nucleotide sequences in the sample also encode this CDR3. V gene TRBV6-5 combines with J gene TRBJ2-5; 7 nucleotides line up with TRBD1. J gave up 5 bases and V 6 bases, and 6 bases lay outside the gene matches. The CDR3 totals 13 residues. CDR1 and CDR2 (germline): MNHEY, SVGAGI. This chain's CDR3 is CASRRQGVETQYF. The DNA of the CDR3 is TGTGCCAGCAGGAGACAGGGCGTGGAGACCCAGTACTTC.

This chain links TRBV7-8 with TRBJ2-7; D uncertain. Deletions cut 5 bases from V and 1 base from J, with 18 bases between. The CDR3 has 16 amino acids. CDR1 and CDR2 (germline): SGHVS, FQNEAQ. The CDR3 DNA follows: TGTGCCAGCAGCCCCCTTTGGGCAGGTCTGTCCTACGAGCAGTACTTC. This encodes CASSPLWAGLSYEQYF.

On this clone itself: Other nucleotide sequences in the sample specify the same CDR3. The genes are TRBV28 and TRBJ2-5; D unresolved. This CDR3 is built from 12 residues. The V end was cut by 2 bases, the J end by 2 bases, with 3 bases between. Germline lookup yields CDR1 MDHEN and CDR2 SYDVKM. The DNA for the CDR3 is TGTGCCAGCAGTTTACGTCAAGAGACCCAGTACTTC. Encoded protein: CASSLRQETQYF.

This clone has just one count. Other DNA sequences within the sample encode an identical CDR3. The chain combines TRBV10-3 with TRBJ1-1; no reliable D call. This CDR3 has 13 amino acids. Trimming cost V 6 bases and J 1 base, with 9 bases left between them. CDR1 is ENHRY and CDR2 is SYGVKD in the germline V gene. The CDR3 loop reads CAISLGENTEAFF. CDR3 bases: TGTGCCATCAGCCTAGGTGAGAACACTGAAGCTTTCTTT.

The chain recombines TRBV6-6 with TRBJ2-5; the D is unclear. The germline CDR1 and CDR2 sequences are MNHNY and SVGAGI (reference sequence). Trimming pared 8 bases from V and 1 base from J, leaving 11 bases between. This CDR3 is built from 13 residues. The DNA of the CDR3 is TGTGCCAGCTCTTGGCTGGGCCAAGAGACCCAGTACTTC. Protein: CASSWLGQETQYF.

The chain recombines TRBV19 with TRBJ2-7, with 9 nucleotides matching TRBD2. V trimming: 1 base; J trimming: 5 bases; junction bases outside the gene matches: 3. The CDR3 covers 14 residues. Per germline, CDR1 LNHDA and CDR2 SQIVND (reference sequence). The CDR3 region is CASSIGAGGDEQYF. The CDR3 region has the DNA TGTGCCAGTAGTATAGGAGCGGGAGGTGACGAGCAGTACTTC.

This rearrangement joins TRBV29-1 to TRBJ2-3; tentatively, D is TRBD2 (6 bases). The germline V gene encodes CDR1 SQVTM and CDR2 ANQGSEA. The CDR3 spans 12 residues. V lost 1 base, J lost 6 bases, and 8 bases lay in between. CDR3 sequence reads: CSVEALADTQYF. As DNA, the CDR3 is TGCAGCGTTGAAGCGCTAGCGGATACGCAGTATTTT.

The chain carries TRBV18 and TRBJ2-2; 8 bases align to TRBD2. With 5 bases clipped from V and 0 bases from J, the junction kept 11 bases outside the gene matches. The CDR3 covers 18 residues. Germline V CDR1 and CDR2: KGHSH, LQKENI. The DNA for the CDR3 is TGTGCCAGCTCAAGAACTAGCGGACTTAAGACGAACACCGGGGAGCTGTTTTTT. Translated, it gives CASSRTSGLKTNTGELFF. The variable domain in full, completed from reference TRBV18 and TRBJ2-2, reads NAGVMQNPRHLVRRRGQEARLRCSPMKGHSHVYWYRQLPEEGLKFMVYLQKENIIDESGMPKERFSAEFPKEGPSILRIQQVVRGDSAAYFCASSRTSGLKTNTGELFFGEGSRLTVL.

The V gene is TRBV20-1, the J gene TRBJ2-7; 8 bases match TRBD2. J gave up 9 bases and V 3 bases, and 4 bases lay outside the gene matches. The CDR3 is 11 amino acids. Germline CDR1 reads DFQATT; CDR2 reads SNEGSKA (reference sequence). In nucleotides, the CDR3 is TGCAGTGCTAGCCTCGGGGGGGGGCAGTACTTC. This gives the protein CSASLGGGQYF.

CDR3 protein: CASSQVPGPEEKLFF. The DNA of the CDR3 is TGTGCCAGCAGCCAAGTTCCCGGCCCGGAGGAAAAACTGTTTTTT. The chain recombines TRBV4-2 with TRBJ1-4; D unresolved. CDR3 length: 15 amino acids. Germline assignment: CDR1 LGHNA and CDR2 YNFKEQ. V was shortened by 1 base and J by 8 bases, with 14 bases between the two germline ends.

V and J are TRBV27 and TRBJ1-1; D is perhaps TRBD1 (5 bases). CDR3 length equals 14 residues. In germline, CDR1 is MNHEY, CDR2 SMNVEV (reference sequence). Between the trimmed V and J ends, which lost 9 bases and 1 base, there was a span of 15 bases. The CDR3 here is CASKGYRQNTEAFF. In DNA, the CDR3 is TGTGCCAGTAAGGGGTATCGCCAGAACACTGAAGCTTTCTTT.

This clone has a handful of counts. The chain links TRBV30 to TRBJ1-1, with D possibly being TRBD1 (5 bases). This CDR3 has 12 amino acids. Trimming took off 1 base at V and 7 bases at J, with 10 bases between the two ends. The germline gives CDR1 GTSNPN, CDR2 SVGIG (reference sequence). CDR3 sequence (DNA): TGTGCCTGGAGTGGGCAGGGTGGTGAAGCTTTCTTT. Amino acids: CAWSGQGGEAFF.